The 10 T cell receptor beta chains listed next were all sequenced from one sample in a study of shared clonotypes between healthy human individuals. Generated by immunoSEQ multiplex PCR, the TCRdb table keeps only in-frame clones and is missing some. The data contain about a million clones, around 76% of them singletons. Source material: memory CD4+ T cells sorted from blood. Subset of the sample: CD45RA-negative fraction. All receptors derive from a man aged 18 to 29 in good health.

This chain uses TRBV7-2 with TRBJ2-7, with 12 bases fitting TRBD2. The J segment lost 4 bases and the V segment lost 4 bases, leaving 5 bases of the junction unmatched. The CDR3 is made up of 15 amino acids. Germline loops: CDR1 SGHTA, CDR2 FQGNSA. CDR3 amino acids: CASSYRLAGDYEQYF. The CDR3 nucleotides are TGTGCCAGCAGCTATCGACTAGCGGGGGATTACGAGCAGTACTTC. The whole variable domain, filled in from reference TRBV7-2 and TRBJ2-7, reads GAGVSQSPSNKVTEKGKDVELRCDPISGHTALYWYRQSLGQGLEFLIYFQGNSAPDKSGLPSDRFSAERTGGSVSTLTIQRTQQEDSAVYLCASSYRLAGDYEQYFGPGTRLTVT.

The rearrangement links TRBV2 to TRBJ2-4; 13 nucleotides align to TRBD2. The CDR3 sequence is 14 residues long. Germline CDR1 SNHLY, CDR2 FYNNEI. Losses at the gene ends were 9 bases for V and 8 bases for J; bases not matched to a gene: 7. This CDR3 reads CASTSGGAVDIQYF. The CDR3 region has the DNA TGTGCCAGTACTAGCGGGGGGGCCGTCGACATTCAGTACTTC.

The chain combines TRBV5-7 with TRBJ2-5, with D perhaps matching TRBD1 (6 bases). TRBV5-7 qualifies as an ORF whose function is uncertain. The V and J ends lost 6 bases and 0 bases respectively, with 15 bases between them. The CDR3 loop spans 15 amino acids. CDR3 sequence reads: CASNLDRQYQETQYF. The CDR3 DNA follows: TGTGCCAGCAACCTCGACAGGCAGTACCAAGAGACCCAGTACTTC.

The chain uses TRBV7-9 and TRBJ2-7, with no clear D. Looked up from germline, CDR1 is SEHNR and CDR2 is FQNEAQ (reference sequence). The CDR3 totals 13 residues. Between the trimmed V and J ends, which lost 5 bases and 3 bases, there was a span of 11 bases. CDR3 sequence reads: CASSTETLYEQYF. In DNA form, the CDR3 reads TGTGCCAGCAGCACGGAGACTCTCTACGAGCAGTACTTC.

The rearrangement joins TRBV7-3 to TRBJ1-2; D is ambiguous. The CDR3 runs 13 residues. Germline values: CDR1 SGHTA, CDR2 FQGTGA. Trimming removed 5 bases at V and 3 bases at J, with 10 bases between. Here the CDR3 reads CASSPRRDYGYTF. In nucleotides, the CDR3 is TGTGCCAGCAGCCCCAGGAGGGACTATGGCTACACCTTC.

This clone was seen once. The chain couples TRBV19 to TRBJ2-5; tentative D call: TRBD1 (6 bases). The CDR3 length is 15 residues. Trimming took off 2 bases at V and 4 bases at J, with 14 bases between the two ends. CDR1 is LNHDA, CDR2 SQIVND, per germline (reference sequence). CDR3 DNA sequence: TGTGCCAGTAGTATATCCACAGGGAATCGAGAGACCCAGTACTTC. Its translation: CASSISTGNRETQYF.

The chain links TRBV9 to TRBJ2-7, with a possible D match to TRBD2 (6 bases). The CDR3 runs to 15 residues. Germline lookup yields CDR1 SGDLS and CDR2 YYNGEE. V was cut by 0 bases and J by 2 bases, with 12 bases left in between. The CDR3 spells CASSVGSGEAYEQYF. The CDR3 DNA is TGTGCCAGCAGCGTAGGGAGTGGGGAGGCCTACGAGCAGTACTTC.

The chain couples TRBV6-1 to TRBJ2-3; D gene unclear. Trimming pared 6 bases from V and 2 bases from J, leaving 12 bases between. The CDR3 is 14 amino acids. In germline, CDR1 is MNHNS, CDR2 SASEGT. The CDR3: CASREVGPTDTQYF. The CDR3 nucleotides are TGTGCCAGCAGAGAGGTAGGGCCCACAGATACGCAGTATTTT.

The V call is TRBV18, the J call TRBJ2-7; possibly TRBD2 for D (6 bases). Trimming cost V 3 bases and J 3 bases, with 12 bases left between them. The CDR3 runs 14 residues. Germline CDR1 reads KGHSH; CDR2 reads LQKENI. This CDR3 reads CASSPTGLYYEQYF. CDR3 DNA: TGTGCCAGCTCACCGACGGGACTCTACTACGAGCAGTACTTC.

This clone was detected ten times or more. This sequence joins TRBV19 and TRBJ2-1; the match to TRBD1 covers 9 bases. Germline V gene sequence: CDR1 LNHDA, CDR2 SQIVND (reference sequence). V lost 8 bases and J lost 0; bases outside the gene matches: 23. This CDR3 is 21 amino acids long. CDR3 region: CASGDRARRDPMGGSYNEQFF. For the CDR3, the DNA is TGTGCCAGTGGGGACAGGGCACGGCGGGACCCTATGGGAGGCTCCTACAATGAGCAGTTCTTC.